Included here is one T cell receptor (beta chain) sequence, with context. No antigen is known for it. The data were obtained in a study of graft-versus-host responses after intestinal transplantation. Study-wide context: All recipients were given anti-thymocyte globulin induction, and tacrolimus and steroids were then administered for roughly three years.

This CDR3 has 14 residues. With 6 bases clipped from V and 3 bases from J, the junction kept 6 bases outside the gene matches. The germline gives CDR1 ENHRY, CDR2 SYGVKD. Overall study results and limits: Early post-transplant HvG declines were associated with peak circulating GvH clone levels. Within allografts, high graft-versus-host to host-versus-graft clonal ratios were seen among patients with graft-donor T cell macrochimerism.

Here immunoSEQ multiplex PCR was the method, and the copy in TCRdb shows in-frame clones only, minus some. The sample lists 40,000 to 45,000 clones, approximately 95% occurring once. This TCR derives from a human donor who was the organ donor for an intestinal transplant. The chain has TRBV10-3 and TRBJ2-7, with TRBD1 identical over 9 bases. The sample here was unstimulated CD8+ T cells sorted from spleen or lymph node cells, taken before transplant. DNA for the CDR3: TGTGCCATCAGCAAGGGACAGGGTAGCTACGAGCAGTACTTC. Its protein product is CAISKGQGSYEQYF.